Below are 16 T cell receptor beta chains sequenced from a single sample in a study of T cell repertoires in cytomegalovirus infection. MiXCR, run by TCRdb on the reads, gives a single entry per CDR3 protein. The data contain around 800,000 distinct CDR3 sequences, 30% to 35% of them singletons. Which antigens these TCRs recognize remains unknown. Specimen: cultured CD8+ T cells from PBMCs, collected from culture after CMV antigen stimulation. The receptors were sampled from a human donor in good health (CMV status not recorded). Some clones in this sample may be carry-over from other donors' samples.

In this sample, this clonotype turned up a few times. The V and J genes are TRBV12-3 or TRBV12-4 and TRBJ1-5; possible D gene TRBD1, 5 bases. CDR3 length equals 15 residues. Deletions cut 1 base from V and 6 bases from J, with 13 bases between. CDR3 nucleotide sequence: TGTGCCAGCAGTTTAGGCCGGGGGGGGGTTCAGCCCCAGCATTTT. Translating it yields CASSLGRGGVQPQHF.

There are a few counts of this clonotype. The gene calls are TRBV4-1 and TRBJ1-1; a possible D gene is TRBD1 (5 bases). The V and J ends lost 0 bases and 4 bases respectively, with 21 bases between them. The CDR3 covers 18 residues. Looked up from germline, CDR1 is MGHRA and CDR2 is YSYEKL. The CDR3 DNA reads TGCGCCAGCAGCCAAGATGCAATCCTCGGGGGGGGGGGCACTGAAGCTTTCTTT. Its translation: CASSQDAILGGGGTEAFF.

This chain links TRBV27 with TRBJ2-7; possibly TRBD1 for D (7 bases). V was shortened by 6 bases and J by 4 bases, with 16 bases between the two germline ends. In germline, CDR1 is MNHEY, CDR2 SMNVEV (reference sequence). The CDR3 is made up of 14 amino acids. The CDR3 loop is CASSPGGSLYEQYF. The CDR3 DNA is TGTGCCAGCAGCCCAGGGGGGAGCCTTTACGAGCAGTACTTC.

The chain employs TRBV6-6 and TRBJ2-1, with D tentatively TRBD1 (7 bases). The CDR3 sequence is 15 residues long. Germline V gene data show CDR1 as MNHNY and CDR2 as SVGAGI (reference sequence). The V and J ends lost 9 bases and 1 base respectively, with 16 bases between them. The CDR3 DNA follows: TGTGCCAGTGAGGTGACAGGGAGGTCCTACAATGAGCAGTTCTTC. Translation: CASEVTGRSYNEQFF.

This clonotype was seen only a few times. The genes are TRBV14 and TRBJ2-2; D is undetermined. Germline CDR1 and CDR2: SGHDN and FVKESK. The CDR3 totals 15 residues. With 3 bases removed from V and 0 bases from J, the gap between germline ends came to 8 bases. DNA for the CDR3: TGTGCCAGCAGCCACCTGGGGTCGAACACCGGGGAGCTGTTTTTT. Translation: CASSHLGSNTGELFF.

This clonotype has just a few counts. CDR3: CASSSSRGETGADGYTF. CDR3 DNA: TGTGCCAGCAGCAGTAGTAGGGGGGAGACAGGGGCGGATGGCTACACCTTC. This sequence joins TRBV9 and TRBJ1-2; TRBD1 matches 8 bases. There are 17 residues in the CDR3. The V gene end was trimmed by 4 bases and the J gene end by 6 bases; junction bases not matched to a gene: 17. Germline CDR1 and CDR2: SGDLS and YYNGEE.

This chain joins TRBV6-1 and TRBJ2-5; 10 positions agree with TRBD1. With 2 bases clipped from V and 4 bases from J, the junction kept 4 bases outside the gene matches. The germline gives CDR1 MNHNS, CDR2 SASEGT. The CDR3 loop spans 15 amino acids. CDR3 sequence (DNA): TGTGCCAGCAGTGAACCAAGGACAGGGGGAGAGACCCAGTACTTC. This gives the protein CASSEPRTGGETQYF.

This clonotype was observed many times. The chain is built from TRBV7-2 and TRBJ2-6; unclear D gene. The V gene's germline CDR1 is SGHTA and CDR2 FQGNSA. The CDR3 covers 15 residues. Deletions cut 1 base from V and 1 base from J, with 5 bases between. As DNA, the CDR3 is TGTGCCAGCAGCTTAGAGAGTTCTGGGGCCAACGTCCTGACTTTC. Amino acids: CASSLESSGANVLTF.

In its sample, this clonotype was seen many times. This rearrangement joins TRBV7-2 to TRBJ2-1; D unresolved. The CDR3 consists of 13 residues. Trimming took 2 bases from V and 7 from J, leaving 9 bases between them. CDR1 is SGHTA, CDR2 FQGNSA, per germline. CDR3 sequence (DNA): TGTGCCAGCAGCTTAAACCGAGGAAATGAGCAGTTCTTC. Protein sequence: CASSLNRGNEQFF.

The table lists this clonotype with a few counts. The rearrangement links TRBV6-6 to TRBJ2-1, with 10 bases fitting TRBD2. This CDR3 has 14 residues. CDR1 is MNHNY, CDR2 SVGAGI, per germline (reference sequence). V was pared by 8 bases and J by 5 bases, with 6 bases of the junction left unmatched. Written as DNA, the CDR3 is TGTGCCAGCGGGCTAGCGGGGGTTAACAATGAGCAGTTCTTC. Translating gives CASGLAGVNNEQFF.

This clonotype was seen just once. The rearrangement links TRBV7-4 to TRBJ2-7; 7 nucleotides line up with TRBD1. V was clipped by 3 bases and J by 2 bases; unmatched bases: 7. Germline V gene sequence: CDR1 SGHVT, CDR2 SQSDAQ. The CDR3 runs to 15 residues. The CDR3, as DNA: TGTGCCAGCAGCTTTGACAGGGTGGATCCCTACGAGCAGTACTTC. Its translation is CASSFDRVDPYEQYF.

This clonotype was seen at least ten times. The J gene is TRBJ2-1, the V gene TRBV7-9; maybe TRBD1 (6 bases). This CDR3 is built from 14 residues. Germline V gene sequence: CDR1 SEHNR, CDR2 FQNEAQ (reference sequence). The ends were cut back, 3 bases at V and 8 bases at J, with 14 bases in the middle. Written as DNA, the CDR3 is TGTGCCAGCAGCTTCTCCAGGCCAGGGGATGAGCAGTTCTTC. Residues: CASSFSRPGDEQFF.

The gene calls are TRBV27 and TRBJ1-5; D gene uncertain. Germline CDR1 reads MNHEY; CDR2 reads SMNVEV (reference sequence). The V gene lost 4 bases and the J gene lost 5 bases, with 9 bases spanning the gap. This CDR3 has 13 amino acids. CDR3 nucleotides: TGTGCCAGCAGTTGGTTCAGAGATCAGCCCCAGCATTTT. The encoded protein is CASSWFRDQPQHF.

The rearrangement uses TRBV12-3 or TRBV12-4 and TRBJ1-2, with 7 bases aligning to TRBD1. The CDR3 length is 15 residues. The trim removed 3 bases at V and 4 bases at J, leaving 8 bases unmatched. The chain's CDR3 is CASSFKDGTVYGYTF. CDR3 sequence (DNA): TGTGCCAGCAGTTTTAAGGATGGGACAGTCTATGGCTACACCTTC.

This chain links TRBV19 with TRBJ2-1; a possible D gene is TRBD2 (5 bases). Germline loops: CDR1 LNHDA, CDR2 SQIVND (reference sequence). Trimming pared 5 bases from V and 2 bases from J, leaving 13 bases between. The CDR3 runs 15 residues. The chain's CDR3 is CASSGSADTYNEQFF. CDR3 bases: TGTGCCAGTAGTGGGTCAGCGGATACCTACAATGAGCAGTTCTTC.

V gene TRBV10-1 combines with J gene TRBJ1-1; D perhaps matches TRBD1 (6 bases). In germline, CDR1 is WNHNN, CDR2 SYGVQD (reference sequence). V gave up 0 bases and J gave up 0 bases, with 11 bases separating them. CDR3 size: 16 residues. The CDR3 sequence is CASSESTTGLNTEAFF. In DNA form, the CDR3 reads TGCGCCAGCAGTGAGTCAACGACAGGACTGAACACTGAAGCTTTCTTT.